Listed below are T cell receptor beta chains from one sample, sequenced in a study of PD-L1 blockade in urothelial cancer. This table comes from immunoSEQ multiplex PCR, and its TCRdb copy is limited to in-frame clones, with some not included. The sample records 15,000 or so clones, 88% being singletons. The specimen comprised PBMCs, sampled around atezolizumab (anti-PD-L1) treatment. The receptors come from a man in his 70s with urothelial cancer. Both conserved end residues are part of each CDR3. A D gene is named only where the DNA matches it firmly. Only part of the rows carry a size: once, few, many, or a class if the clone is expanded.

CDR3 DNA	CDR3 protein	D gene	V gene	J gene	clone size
TGTGCCAGCAGCCCACAGGTAAACACTGAAGCTTTCTTT	CASSPQVNTEAFF	NA	TRBV11-2	TRBJ1-1	NA
TGTGCCAGCAGCTTATTCGAGGGCAACGAGCAGTACTTC	CASSLFEGNEQYF	NA	TRBV7-2	TRBJ2-7	NA
TGTACTTCCCAGCGGGGGCCCTGGGAGACCCAGTACTTC	CTSQRGPWETQYF	TRBD2	TRBV6-5	TRBJ2-5	NA
TGCGCCAGCAGCAGAGACGGCGGGAGTAATGAAAAACTGTTTTTT	CASSRDGGSNEKLFF	NA	TRBV5-1	TRBJ1-4	NA
TGTGCCAGCAGTGAAGCGGGCCCGGCCGCAGGCTACACCTTC	CASSEAGPAAGYTF	NA	TRBV6-1	TRBJ1-2	once
TGTGCCAGCAGCTTGGACCCAGGGGGCCGGGCTGAAGCTTTCTTT	CASSLDPGGRAEAFF	TRBD1	TRBV5-6	TRBJ1-1	NA
TGCGCCAGCAGCCAAGATGTAGGGAGCTCCTATAATTCACCCCTCCACTTT	CASSQDVGSSYNSPLHF	NA	TRBV4-1	TRBJ1-6	NA
TGTGCCATCAGTGCCGGGAATGAGCAGTTCTTC	CAISAGNEQFF	NA	TRBV10-3	TRBJ2-1	NA
TGCGCCAGCAGTGAGGTAGGGGGTGGCTACACCTTC	CASSEVGGGYTF	NA	TRBV10-2	TRBJ1-2	once
TGTGCCAGCAGGCGGGACAGGGGGCGGTCATATGGCTACACCTTC	CASRRDRGRSYGYTF	TRBD1	TRBV5-5	TRBJ1-2	NA
TGTGCCAGCAGTCTTACAGGGGTTAACACTGAAGCTTTCTTT	CASSLTGVNTEAFF	TRBD1	TRBV5-4	TRBJ1-1	once
TGTGCCAGCAGTGAGGGTACATTTAAAAACATTCAGTACTTC	CASSEGTFKNIQYF	NA	TRBV5-6	TRBJ2-4	NA
TGTGCCAGCAGCTTAGAGTATCCGGGACAGGGGGCCCAAGATACGCAGTATTTT	CASSLEYPGQGAQDTQYF	TRBD1	TRBV7-8	TRBJ2-3	NA
TGTGCCAGCAGCTCAACCGGGACCTACGAGCAGTACTTC	CASSSTGTYEQYF	NA	TRBV11-2	TRBJ2-7	NA
TGTGCCAGCAGTTACTTGGGACAGGGCACAGATACGCAGTATTTT	CASSYLGQGTDTQYF	TRBD1	TRBV6-5	TRBJ2-3	NA
TGTGCCAGCAGCCAAACCGGGACAGGGAACTATGGCTACACCTTC	CASSQTGTGNYGYTF	TRBD1	TRBV4-2	TRBJ1-2	NA
TGTGCCAGCATCCGCTCTGGGGCCAACGTCCTGACTTTC	CASIRSGANVLTF	NA	TRBV5-6	TRBJ2-6	NA
TGTGCCAGCAAACAGGGGTACGGAAATCAGCCCCAGCATTTT	CASKQGYGNQPQHF	TRBD1	TRBV2	TRBJ1-5	few
TGTGCCAGCAGTACAAGGACAGGGAGCTATGGCTACACCTTC	CASSTRTGSYGYTF	TRBD1	TRBV27	TRBJ1-2	NA
TGTGCCAGCAGCCCCCGGACAGGGGACGAGCAGTACTTC	CASSPRTGDEQYF	TRBD1	TRBV9	TRBJ2-7	NA
TGTGCCAGCAGCGCTACTAGTTCCTACAATGAGCAGTTCTTC	CASSATSSYNEQFF	NA	TRBV5-5	TRBJ2-1	NA
TGTGCCAGCAGCCAAGTGGGCGGGGGCTTCACCGGGGAGCTGTTTTTT	CASSQVGGGFTGELFF	NA	TRBV4-2	TRBJ2-2	NA
TGTGCCAGAAGCGACTTAATACGCAGTGTCCACGAGCAGTACTTC	CARSDLIRSVHEQYF	NA	TRBV5-3	TRBJ2-7	once
TGCAGTGCTAGCATTGGAAACACCATATATTTT	CSASIGNTIYF	NA	TRBV20-1	TRBJ1-3	NA
TGCGCCAGCAGCCACTTACCCAGACAGGGGTTCAACTATGGCTACACCTTC	CASSHLPRQGFNYGYTF	TRBD1	TRBV4-1	TRBJ1-2	NA
TGTGCCAGCTCAGCCCTCCAGGGGCAAGGCTATGGCTACACCTTC	CASSALQGQGYGYTF	NA	TRBV18	TRBJ1-2	few
TGCAGCGTTGAAGACGGTAATAGCAATCAGCCCCAGCATTTT	CSVEDGNSNQPQHF	NA	TRBV29-1	TRBJ1-5	NA
TGTGCCAGCAGCCCCGGCGGGACAGGGGTTGAGACCCAGTACTTC	CASSPGGTGVETQYF	TRBD1	TRBV11-2	TRBJ2-5	NA
TGTGCCAGCACGGGGTTTAGCACAGATACGCAGTATTTT	CASTGFSTDTQYF	NA	TRBV6-5	TRBJ2-3	NA
TGTGCCAGCAGTGAGCGCGGAGAAGCTTTCTTT	CASSERGEAFF	NA	TRBV6-5	TRBJ1-1	NA
TGTGCCAGCAGGGGGACAGGGGGCTATCAGCCCCAGCATTTT	CASRGTGGYQPQHF	TRBD1	TRBV2	TRBJ1-5	NA
TGTGCCAGTAGCCGAGTCACTGAAGCTTTCTTT	CASSRVTEAFF	NA	TRBV19	TRBJ1-1	NA
TGTGCTAGTGGTTCCCTGGTTAGCAATGAGCAGTTCTTC	CASGSLVSNEQFF	NA	TRBV12-5	TRBJ2-1	NA
TGTGCCAGCAGCCGAGAGGGCGGGAAAGAGACCCAGTACTTC	CASSREGGKETQYF	NA	TRBV2	TRBJ2-5	NA
TGTGCCAGCAGTTGGGGGGTGAATGAAAAACTGTTTTTT	CASSWGVNEKLFF	NA	TRBV27	TRBJ1-4	NA
TGCGCCAGCAGCCATCGACTAGCGGGGGGGGCCTCCGCAGATACGCAGTATTTT	CASSHRLAGGASADTQYF	TRBD2	TRBV5-1	TRBJ2-3	NA
TGTGCCACAACCCTCGACAGGGCGTCCCTCGAGCAGTACTTC	CATTLDRASLEQYF	TRBD1	TRBV15	TRBJ2-7	once
TGCGCCAGCAGCTTGGAGGCGGAAAGCTCCTACGAGCAGTACTTC	CASSLEAESSYEQYF	NA	TRBV5-1	TRBJ2-7	NA
TGTGCCAGCAGCCCGACAGGGGCCCACCCAGATACGCAGTATTTT	CASSPTGAHPDTQYF	TRBD1	TRBV11-3	TRBJ2-3	NA
TGTGCCAGCAGTCTCCGTCGAAGGGGAACAGCTGATGGCTACACCTTC	CASSLRRRGTADGYTF	NA	TRBV27	TRBJ1-2	NA
TGTGCCAGCAGCTTAGCCGGCGCAGACTTTGCTGGAAACACCATATATTTT	CASSLAGADFAGNTIYF	NA	TRBV7-9	TRBJ1-3	NA
TGTGCCAGCAGCCCCACTAGGTACTACGAGCAGTACTTC	CASSPTRYYEQYF	NA	TRBV6-6	TRBJ2-7	NA